The 31 T cell receptor beta chains presented below share a single source sample, sequenced in a study of blood T cell repertoires in COVID-19. Measured with immunoSEQ multiplex PCR; TCRdb has only the in-frame clones, and not every one. The data contain some 200,000 clones, around 82% of them seen just once; the ten biggest clones take up 7% to 8.5%. The material sequenced was PBMCs or T cells enriched from blood (not recorded which). The receptors were gathered from a middle-aged woman with acute COVID-19.

This chain links TRBV9 with TRBJ1-1; D remains unclear. In germline, CDR1 is SGDLS, CDR2 YYNGEE. The CDR3 runs 15 residues. The V end was cut by 6 bases, the J end by 2 bases, with 17 bases between. In nucleotides, the CDR3 is TGTGCCAGCACCCAACTTATGGAGGGCAACACTGAAGCTTTCTTT. As protein: CASTQLMEGNTEAFF.

The CDR3 region is CSVAGTGQETQYF. CDR3 nucleotides: TGCAGCGTTGCCGGGACAGGGCAAGAGACCCAGTACTTC. The rearrangement uses TRBV29-1 and TRBJ2-5; 9 nucleotides match TRBD1. Losses at the gene ends were 4 bases for V and 2 bases for J; bases not matched to a gene: 2. The CDR3 consists of 13 residues. Germline V gene data show CDR1 as SQVTM and CDR2 as ANQGSEA.

V is TRBV27 and J is TRBJ2-7, with 10 bases lining up with TRBD2. CDR1 and CDR2 from the germline V gene are MNHEY and SMNVEV (reference sequence). V shed 5 bases and J 6 bases; nucleotides not matched to a gene: 10. The CDR3 length is 15 residues. The CDR3: CASSPQREGSREQYF. The CDR3, as DNA: TGTGCCAGCAGTCCCCAGCGGGAGGGCTCTCGCGAGCAGTACTTC.

Here the CDR3 DNA reads TGCGCCAGCAGCTTGGACGGACAGGGACGCCAGCCCCAGCATTTT. This encodes CASSLDGQGRQPQHF. The rearrangement joins TRBV5-1 to TRBJ1-5; 8 bases are shared with TRBD1. The CDR3 sequence is 15 residues long. With 0 bases clipped from V and 7 bases from J, the junction kept 6 bases outside the gene matches. CDR1 and CDR2 (germline): SGHRS, YFSETQ.

This sequence joins TRBV28 and TRBJ2-1, with D maybe TRBD2 (6 bases). The V gene lost 4 bases and the J gene lost 5 bases, with 18 bases spanning the gap. Germline CDR1 reads MDHEN; CDR2 reads SYDVKM. The length of the CDR3 is 16 residues. As DNA, the CDR3 is TGTGCCAGCAGTTGGGCCGGGACTTCGAAGGACAATGAGCAGTTCTTC. Its protein product is CASSWAGTSKDNEQFF.

The V and J genes are TRBV6-4 and TRBJ2-3; 7 bases align to TRBD1. V gave up 5 bases and J gave up 0 bases; unmatched junction bases: 2. From germline, CDR1 is MRHNA and CDR2 SNTAGT. This CDR3 contains 14 residues. As DNA, the CDR3 is TGTGCCAGCAGTCAACAGGGGAGCACAGATACGCAGTATTTT. Amino acid sequence: CASSQQGSTDTQYF.

This chain links TRBV4-3 with TRBJ2-7; TRBD1 matches 8 bases. The junction had 5 bases not matched to a gene; V was cut back by 4 bases and J by 3 bases. The CDR3 is made up of 14 amino acids. Per the germline V gene, CDR1 is LGHNA and CDR2 is YSLEER. CDR3 bases: TGCGCCAGCAGCCGAACAGGGGGACGCTACGAGCAGTACTTC. This gives the protein CASSRTGGRYEQYF.

V is TRBV5-4 and J is TRBJ1-6; D unclear. The germline V gene encodes CDR1 SGHNT and CDR2 YYREEE (reference sequence). V was shortened by 6 bases and J by 7 bases, with 14 bases between the two germline ends. This CDR3 is built from 14 residues. CDR3 bases: TGTGCCAGCAAAGAGACGGGTGGCAATTCACCCCTCCACTTT. Translating gives CASKETGGNSPLHF.

V and J are TRBV7-2 and TRBJ1-5, with D unresolved. Trimming removed 1 base from V and 7 bases from J, with 8 bases in between. CDR3 length equals 13 residues. The germline CDR1 and CDR2 sequences are SGHTA and FQGNSA. The CDR3 region is CASSLDPGQPQHF. Here the CDR3 DNA reads TGTGCCAGCAGCTTAGATCCGGGGCAGCCCCAGCATTTT. Looking up the rest from reference TRBV7-2 and TRBJ1-5 gives the full variable domain: GAGVSQSPSNKVTEKGKDVELRCDPISGHTALYWYRQSLGQGLEFLIYFQGNSAPDKSGLPSDRFSAERTGGSVSTLTIQRTQQEDSAVYLCASSLDPGQPQHFGDGTRLSIL.

This clone was counted between two and nine times. In DNA form, the CDR3 reads TGCAGCGTAGGACAGGGGGGCCTTAACTATGGCTACACCTTC. This translates into CSVGQGGLNYGYTF. J is TRBJ1-2 and V is TRBV29-1, with TRBD1 identical over 10 bases. J lost 1 base, V lost 6 bases, and 5 bases had no gene match. The CDR3 sequence is 14 residues long. CDR1 and CDR2 from the germline V gene are SQVTM and ANQGSEA.

The gene calls are TRBV19 and TRBJ1-6; 7 nucleotides agree with TRBD1. J lost 8 bases, V lost 3 bases, and 10 bases had no gene match. This CDR3 has 16 amino acids. Germline values: CDR1 LNHDA, CDR2 SQIVND (reference sequence). The CDR3: CASSISSGGKDSPLHF. The CDR3 DNA follows: TGTGCCAGTAGTATTTCATCAGGGGGGAAGGATTCACCCCTCCACTTT.

This rearrangement joins TRBV27 to TRBJ2-7, with D tentatively TRBD2 (5 bases). The CDR3 covers 12 residues. With 5 bases removed from V and 2 bases from J, the gap between germline ends came to 7 bases. Germline CDR1 is MNHEY and CDR2 is SMNVEV (reference sequence). CDR3 amino acids: CASSRGPYEQYF. CDR3 nucleotide sequence: TGTGCCAGCAGTCGGGGTCCCTACGAGCAGTACTTC.

V and J are TRBV18 and TRBJ2-3; 8 bases are shared with TRBD2. The V and J ends lost 1 base and 4 bases, in that order; junction bases with no gene match: 7. This CDR3 has 16 amino acids. Per the germline V gene, CDR1 is KGHSH and CDR2 is LQKENI. The DNA for the CDR3 is TGTGCCAGCTCACCACAACACGGGGGGGCAGCAGATACGCAGTATTTT. Its translation is CASSPQHGGAADTQYF.

The rearrangement links TRBV27 to TRBJ2-1, with 8 positions matching TRBD2. The CDR3 length is 15 residues. V lost 10 bases to trimming and J lost 4 bases; unmatched junction nucleotides: 12. Germline CDR1 MNHEY, CDR2 SMNVEV (reference sequence). CDR3 protein: CATTQGLAGYNEQFF. As DNA, the CDR3 is TGTGCCACTACCCAAGGGCTAGCGGGTTACAATGAGCAGTTCTTC.

The chain is built from TRBV25-1 and TRBJ1-2; 9 nucleotides line up with TRBD1. V gave up 5 bases and J gave up 5 bases; unmatched junction bases: 6. CDR1 is MGHDK and CDR2 is SYGVNS in the germline V gene. This CDR3 region has 14 residues. The CDR3 DNA is TGTGCCAGCAGTAAGGACAGGGGTATTTATGGCTACACCTTC. Encoded protein: CASSKDRGIYGYTF.

This clone showed up many times. This chain connects TRBV5-4 to TRBJ1-1, with 7 bases fitting TRBD1. This CDR3 contains 14 residues. J lost 4 bases, V lost 7 bases, and 10 bases had no gene match. Germline CDR1 is SGHNT and CDR2 is YYREEE (reference sequence). The CDR3 DNA reads as TGTGCCAGCTATACCTTCGACAGGGCCACTGAAGCTTTCTTT. Amino acid sequence: CASYTFDRATEAFF.

The chain recombines TRBV11-3 with TRBJ2-2, with D possibly being TRBD1 (5 bases). Trimming left V 3 bases short and J 0 bases short, with 8 bases between. The CDR3 runs to 15 residues. Germline lookup yields CDR1 SGHNT and CDR2 YENEEA. The CDR3 bases are TGTGCCAGCAGCTTCAGGGCGGCGAACACCGGGGAGCTGTTTTTT. Translation gives CASSFRAANTGELFF.

The gene calls are TRBV9 and TRBJ1-1; D remains ambiguous. Germline values: CDR1 SGDLS, CDR2 YYNGEE. V shed 0 bases and J shed 0 bases, with 12 bases lying between them. The CDR3 is 16 amino acids. This CDR3 reads CASSVGTAIMNTEAFF. For the CDR3, the DNA is TGTGCCAGCAGCGTAGGGACTGCGATCATGAACACTGAAGCTTTCTTT.

The chain employs TRBV7-9 and TRBJ2-7; possible D gene TRBD1, 5 bases. Germline assignment: CDR1 SEHNR and CDR2 FQNEAQ (reference sequence). Trimming cost V 5 bases and J 3 bases, with 17 bases left between them. There are 15 residues in the CDR3. CDR3 sequence (DNA): TGTGCCAGCAGCCCCTTCGGACAAGGGTTCTACGAGCAGTACTTC. The encoded protein is CASSPFGQGFYEQYF. The entire variable domain, with the rest obtained from reference TRBV7-9 and TRBJ2-7, is as follows: DTGVSQNPRHKITKRGQNVTFRCDPISEHNRLYWYRQTLGQGPEFLTYFQNEAQLEKSRLLSDRFSAERPKGSFSTLEIQRTEQGDSAMYLCASSPFGQGFYEQYFGPGTRLTVT.

This chain connects TRBV14 to TRBJ1-6; D unclear. Trimming took off 2 bases at V and 8 bases at J, with 7 bases between the two ends. CDR1 is SGHDN, CDR2 FVKESK, per germline. The CDR3 runs 13 residues. The CDR3 here is CASSQLGDSPLHF. The CDR3 DNA reads as TGTGCCAGCAGCCAACTAGGCGATTCACCCCTCCACTTT.

This chain links TRBV5-4 with TRBJ2-3, with TRBD2 identical over 12 bases. J gave up 2 bases and V 4 bases, and 5 bases lay outside the gene matches. The CDR3 is made up of 16 amino acids. Germline CDR1 reads SGHNT; CDR2 reads YYREEE (reference sequence). CDR3 in amino acids: CASSTGLAGTTDTQYF. In DNA form, the CDR3 reads TGTGCCAGCAGCACAGGACTAGCGGGGACCACAGATACGCAGTATTTT.

CDR3 in amino acids: CASSSQGRTEAFF. The CDR3 nucleotides are TGTGCCAGCAGCTCTCAGGGAAGGACTGAAGCTTTCTTT. The V and J genes are TRBV7-9 and TRBJ1-1; maybe TRBD1 (5 bases). The CDR3 has 13 amino acids. V dropped 4 bases and J dropped 5 bases, with 11 bases sitting between them. In germline, CDR1 is SEHNR, CDR2 FQNEAQ (reference sequence). The full variable domain, with the rest looked up from reference TRBV7-9 and TRBJ1-1, is DTGVSQNPRHKITKRGQNVTFRCDPISEHNRLYWYRQTLGQGPEFLTYFQNEAQLEKSRLLSDRFSAERPKGSFSTLEIQRTEQGDSAMYLCASSSQGRTEAFFGQGTRLTVV.

This clone has at least ten counts. CDR3 sequence (DNA): TGTGCCAGCACCGGGACAGTTACCTACAATGAGCAGTTCTTC. Residues: CASTGTVTYNEQFF. The rearrangement joins TRBV28 to TRBJ2-1; 7 nucleotides match TRBD1. The CDR3 extends over 14 amino acids. CDR1 is MDHEN, CDR2 SYDVKM, per germline. V shed 7 bases and J 2 bases; nucleotides not matched to a gene: 5.

V and J are TRBV19 and TRBJ1-5; no reliable D call. This CDR3 has 12 amino acids. CDR1 and CDR2 from the germline V gene are LNHDA and SQIVND (reference sequence). The V and J ends lost 8 bases and 2 bases respectively, with 7 bases between them. The CDR3 protein is CASDFGNQPQHF. CDR3 in DNA: TGTGCCAGTGACTTCGGCAATCAGCCCCAGCATTTT.

The chain carries TRBV5-1 and TRBJ1-5; tentatively, D is TRBD1 (6 bases). The V gene's germline CDR1 is SGHRS and CDR2 YFSETQ. The length of the CDR3 is 14 residues. Trimming shortened V by 4 bases and J by 3 bases, and 11 bases separated the two germline ends. The CDR3 reads CASSPQGYNQPQHF. The CDR3 region has the DNA TGCGCCAGCAGCCCACAGGGTTACAATCAGCCCCAGCATTTT.

Of note for this clone: One end of the junction does not line up with germline, which may come from a read error. The chain employs TRBV29-1 and TRBJ2-2, with a possible D match to TRBD1 (5 bases). CDR1 is SQVTM and CDR2 is ANQGSEA in the germline V gene. The CDR3 consists of 12 residues. CDR3 sequence (DNA): TGTTGCTCTAGGGCAGGGACCGGGGAGCTGTTTTTT. It translates to CCSRAGTGELFF.

J is TRBJ1-4 and V is TRBV19, with a possible D match to TRBD1 (6 bases). The CDR3 totals 15 residues. V was shortened by 5 bases and J by 5 bases, with 15 bases between the two germline ends. The germline CDR1 and CDR2 sequences are LNHDA and SQIVND (reference sequence). CDR3 sequence reads: CASSLQGLLNEKLFF. The DNA of the CDR3 is TGTGCCAGTAGTCTACAGGGATTACTAAATGAAAAACTGTTTTTT.

The sample holds a few counts of this clone. The chain joins TRBV19 to TRBJ2-5, with 8 bases identical to TRBD1. Germline V gene sequence: CDR1 LNHDA, CDR2 SQIVND (reference sequence). V gave up 10 bases and J gave up 5 bases; unmatched junction bases: 12. The CDR3 has 14 residues. CDR3 DNA: TGTGCCACAAAGCGAGGACAGGGTTACGAGACCCAGTACTTC. Translated, it gives CATKRGQGYETQYF.

The chain is built from TRBV11-3 and TRBJ2-3; D is ambiguous. This CDR3 spans 14 amino acids. Germline V gene lookup returns CDR1 SGHNT and CDR2 YENEEA. Trimming removed 4 bases from V and 6 bases from J, with 14 bases in between. The CDR3 protein is CASSSSRSRDTQYF. CDR3 nucleotides: TGTGCCAGCAGCTCCTCCAGGTCCCGCGATACGCAGTATTTT. The whole variable domain, filled in from reference TRBV11-3 and TRBJ2-3, reads EAGVVQSPRYKIIEKKQPVAFWCNPISGHNTLYWYLQNLGQGPELLIRYENEEAVDDSQLPKDRFSAERLKGVDSTLKIQPAELGDSAVYLCASSSSRSRDTQYFGPGTRLTVL.

The rearrangement joins TRBV7-3 to TRBJ2-1; 8 bases agree with TRBD2. The CDR3 spans 18 residues. Germline assignment: CDR1 SGHTA and CDR2 FQGTGA. V lost 4 bases and J lost 6; bases outside the gene matches: 17. CDR3 DNA: TGTGCCAGCAGCTCACTAGGGCTCGGGACTAGTAGCTCCAATGAGCAGTTCTTC. Translated, it gives CASSSLGLGTSSSNEQFF.

The CDR3 DNA sequence: TGTGCCAGCATTCAACGGAGGAATCAGCCCCAGCATTTT. It is translated as CASIQRRNQPQHF. V gene TRBV28 combines with J gene TRBJ1-5, with no clear D. In germline, CDR1 is MDHEN, CDR2 SYDVKM. V lost 7 bases, J lost 4 bases, and 11 bases lay in between. This CDR3 has 13 residues. The full variable domain, completed using reference TRBV28 and TRBJ1-5, is DVKVTQSSRYLVKRTGEKVFLECVQDMDHENMFWYRQDPGLGLRLIYFSYDVKMKEKGDIPEGYSVSREKKERFSLILESASTNQTSMYLCASIQRRNQPQHFGDGTRLSIL.